This TCR beta chain was sequenced in a study of T-cell reconstitution after alpha-beta-depleted transplantation in children. General study results and limits: The high TCRbeta diversity at day 60 in some patients came from surviving recipient T cells and thymic progenitors. The authors attributed T-cell counts and diversity one year after transplant mostly to newly produced T cells. About two months after transplant, alpha-beta T cells reportedly came from several hundred expanded graft clones.

The V gene's germline CDR1 is DFQATT and CDR2 SNEGSKA (reference sequence). This CDR3 has 13 amino acids. With respect to this clonotype: Its antigen remains unidentified. An end of the junction differs from the germline gene, which may be a read error.

Preparation of the TCRbeta library was carried out with unique molecular identifiers. TCRdb reprocessed the PCR reads with MiXCR, giving one entry per CDR3 protein. The table lists 130,000 to 150,000 distinct CDR3 sequences, 8% to 10% of them singletons, with 18% in the top ten. The TCR comes from a female patient between 2 and 10 years old who had a stem cell transplant for congenital amegakaryocytic thrombocytopenia, so the T cells may come from the graft donor. This sample comprised PBMCs, mostly from graft donor cells, obtained 180 days after TCRalphabeta/CD19-depleted stem cell transplant. The gene calls are TRBV20-1 and TRBJ1-5, with D hard to call. CDR3 in amino acids: CSARETRDQPRHF. The CDR3 DNA follows: TGCAGTGCTAGAGAAACACGCGATCAGCCCCGGCATTTT.